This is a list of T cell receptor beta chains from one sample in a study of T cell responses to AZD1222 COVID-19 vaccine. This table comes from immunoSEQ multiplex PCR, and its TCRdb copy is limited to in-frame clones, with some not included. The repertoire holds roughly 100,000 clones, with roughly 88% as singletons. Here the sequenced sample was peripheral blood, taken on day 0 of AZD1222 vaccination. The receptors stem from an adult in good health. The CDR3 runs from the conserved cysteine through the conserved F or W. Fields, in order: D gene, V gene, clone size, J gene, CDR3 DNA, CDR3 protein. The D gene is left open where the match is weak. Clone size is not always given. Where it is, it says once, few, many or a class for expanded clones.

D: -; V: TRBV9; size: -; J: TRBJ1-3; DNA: TGTGCCAGCAGCGTAGGACCTCACGGAAACACCATATATTTT; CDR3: CASSVGPHGNTIYF
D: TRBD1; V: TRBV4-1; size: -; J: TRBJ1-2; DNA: TGCGCCAGCAGCCCTGGACCGACAGGGGTCTATGGCTACACCTTC; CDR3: CASSPGPTGVYGYTF
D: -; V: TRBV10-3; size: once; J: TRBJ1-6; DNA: TGTGCCATCAGTGAGTCGCGGTTAGGTTCCTATAATTCACCCCTCCACTTT; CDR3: CAISESRLGSYNSPLHF
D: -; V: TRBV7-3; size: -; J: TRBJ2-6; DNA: TGTGCCAGCAGCTTACCGGGGCGTGGGGCCAACGTCCTGACTTTC; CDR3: CASSLPGRGANVLTF
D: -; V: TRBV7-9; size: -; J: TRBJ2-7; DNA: TGTGCCAGCAGCTCCTGGGATGAGCAGTACTTC; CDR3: CASSSWDEQYF
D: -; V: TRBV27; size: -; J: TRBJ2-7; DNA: TGTGCCAGCAGTTTAACCATCGGGGACGAGCAGTACTTC; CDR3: CASSLTIGDEQYF
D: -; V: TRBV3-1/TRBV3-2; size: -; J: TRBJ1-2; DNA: TGTGCCAGCAGCCAAACAAATTTTAACTATGGCTACACCTTC; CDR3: CASSQTNFNYGYTF
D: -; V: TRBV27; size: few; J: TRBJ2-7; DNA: TGTGCCAGCAGTTCCCGACAGGTGGGTCGCGAGCAGTACTTC; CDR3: CASSSRQVGREQYF
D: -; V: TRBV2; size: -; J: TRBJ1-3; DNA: TGTGCCAGCACCCCACAGCCAGAAAACACCATATATTTT; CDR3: CASTPQPENTIYF
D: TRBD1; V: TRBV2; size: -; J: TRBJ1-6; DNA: TGTGCCAGCGGGGGACAGAGGGATTCACCCCTCCACTTT; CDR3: CASGGQRDSPLHF